Below are 32 T cell receptor beta chains sequenced from a single sample in a study of tumor and adjacent non-tumor tissue in lung cancer. RNA was extracted from bulk tissue without any cell sorting. Three rounds of nested PCR, following a modified ARM-PCR protocol, produced the TCRbeta library. MiXCR was run by TCRdb on the multiplex PCR reads, yielding one entry per CDR3 protein. The sample records over 85,000 distinct CDR3 sequences, around 82% being singletons. Sequencing was performed on lung tumor tissue. The receptor source for this set is a man aged 70-80 years with non-small cell lung cancer.

The rearrangement joins TRBV6-5 to TRBJ2-7; possible D gene TRBD2, 7 bases. This CDR3 spans 17 amino acids. CDR1 MNHEY and CDR2 SVGAGI come from the germline V gene. CDR3 coding DNA: TGTAACAGCATGCGACTAGCCGGAGGGACAAGCTTCTACGAGCAGTACTTC. This gives the protein CNSMRLAGGTSFYEQYF.

This clonotype was detected ten times or more. This sequence joins TRBV6-1 and TRBJ2-3; 8 bases line up with TRBD2. V shed 0 bases and J 5 bases; nucleotides not matched to a gene: 19. Germline V gene sequence: CDR1 MNHNS, CDR2 SASEGT. The CDR3 spans 20 residues. The CDR3 spells CASSEAKFFGGGLSGDTQYF. The CDR3 bases are TGTGCCAGCAGTGAAGCGAAATTTTTTGGCGGGGGGTTGTCTGGAGATACGCAGTATTTT.

On this clonotype: A read error may produce the germline difference seen at one junction end. The CDR3 bases are TGTGCCAGCAGCCTTTTTCCGGGGATCTCCTACAATGAGCAGTTATTC. This translates into CASSLFPGISYNEQLF. The chain is built from TRBV5-5 and TRBJ2-1, with a possible D match to TRBD2 (5 bases). The CDR3 has 16 residues. Germline CDR1 SGHKS, CDR2 YYEKEE (reference sequence). Full variable domain (missing parts from reference TRBV5-5 and TRBJ2-1): DAGVTQSPTHLIKTRGQQVTLRCSPISGHKSVSWYQQVLGQGPQFIFQYYEKEERGRGNFPDRFSARQFPNYSSELNVNALLLGDSALYLCASSLFPGISYNEQLFGPGTRLTVL.

About this clonotype: One end of the junction does not line up with germline, which may come from a read error. This chain uses TRBV4-1 with TRBJ2-7, with D possibly TRBD2 on 5 matching bases. The CDR3 runs to 16 residues. Germline values: CDR1 MGHRA, CDR2 YSYEKL. The CDR3 DNA follows: TGCGCCAGCACCCAAGGTCCGTTTAGTTGCGACTACGAGCAGTATTTC. Its protein is CASTQGPFSCDYEQYF.

Comments on this clonotype: This CDR3 is missing its conserved last phenylalanine or tryptophan, likely due to a read error. No DNA is shown, since the ends of the CDR3 on it are uncertain; the CDR3 is the one TCRdb lists. V and J are TRBV29-1 and TRBJ2-7; the table's TRBD2 call for D was not verified on the DNA. Germline assignment: CDR1 SQVTM and CDR2 ANQGSEA. Both ends counted, the CDR3 spans 11 residues. The CDR3 reads CSARTSGMAFI.

Turning to this clonotype: One junction end does not reproduce the germline sequence, and a read error may be involved. The chain has TRBV6-2 or TRBV6-3 and TRBJ2-2; TRBD2 might be the D (5 bases). Germline V gene data show CDR1 as MNHEY and CDR2 as SVGEGT. CDR3 length: 16 amino acids. CDR3 nucleotides: TGTGCCAGCAGTTCCTCAGACGGCCAAGACACCGGGGAGTTGTATTTT. Protein product: CASSSSDGQDTGELYF.

As regards this clonotype: A junction boundary mismatches the germline segment, possibly from a read error. The chain couples TRBV11-3 to TRBJ2-5; 8 bases fit TRBD2. The CDR3 extends over 14 amino acids. In germline, CDR1 is SGHNT, CDR2 YENEEA. In DNA form, the CDR3 reads TGTGCCAGCGCTTCCGACTGGGAGCGGGAGACCCAATACTTC. It codes for CASASDWERETQYF.

To note about this clonotype: Mismatch with germline at one junction end may stem from a read error. The gene calls are TRBV28 and TRBJ2-5; TRBD1 agrees at 7 bases. The CDR3 has 16 residues. CDR1 is MDHEN, CDR2 SYDVKM, per germline. For the CDR3, the DNA is TGTGGCAGCAGCAACCGTGACAGGGAACTCCAAGAGGCCCAGTACTTC. Encoded protein: CGSSNRDRELQEAQYF.

Comments on this clonotype: A much larger clone differs by one base, so this may be a read error. CDR3 sequence (DNA): TGCGCCAGCAACTTGGGGGCAGAGGCCGGGGAGCTGTTTTTT. This encodes CASNLGAEAGELFF. V gene TRBV5-1 combines with J gene TRBJ2-2; the D gene is possibly TRBD1 (6 bases). In germline, CDR1 is SGHRS, CDR2 YFSETQ. The CDR3 is 14 residues long.

The chain is built from TRBV12-3 or TRBV12-4 and TRBJ2-5; 10 positions agree with TRBD2. The trim removed 6 bases at V and 14 bases at J, leaving 18 bases unmatched. The CDR3 extends over 15 amino acids. In nucleotides, the CDR3 is TGTGCCAGCAGCGGGCTAGCGGGAGTGATGGAGATCCATTACTTC. Protein product: CASSGLAGVMEIHYF.

As for this clonotype: At one end the junction does not follow the germline gene, possibly because of a read error. The rearrangement uses TRBV4-1 and TRBJ1-1, with a possible D match to TRBD1 (5 bases). This CDR3 contains 14 residues. Germline V gene data show CDR1 as MGHRA and CDR2 as YSYEKL. CDR3 in amino acids: CASSQDSINIEAFF. DNA for the CDR3: TGCGCCAGCAGTCAAGACAGTATTAACATTGAAGCTTTCTTT.

This clonotype turned up a few times. Because the CDR3 is missing its conserved closing phenylalanine or tryptophan, this is likely a read error. V usage is TRBV5-1 and J usage is TRBJ1-5; 8 positions agree with TRBD1. This CDR3 has 15 amino acids. The germline V gene encodes CDR1 SGHRS and CDR2 YFSETQ. CDR3 bases: TGCGCCAGCAGCTTTTCAGGGGGCATCGATCAGCTCCAGCATTAT. This codes for CASSFSGGIDQLQHY.

Details on this clonotype: At one of its ends the junction is not consistent with the germline gene, which may arise from a read error. The rearrangement links TRBV12-5 to TRBJ1-5; D is perhaps TRBD1 (5 bases). The CDR3 covers 13 residues. CDR1 is LGHNT, CDR2 FRNRAP, per germline. CDR3: CTSAPYRNQPQHF. In nucleotides, the CDR3 is TGCACTAGTGCCCCGTACAGGAATCAGCCCCAGCATTTT.

This clonotype was seen a few times. J is TRBJ1-1 and V is TRBV11-3; 7 bases align to TRBD1. Trimming cost V 6 bases and J 2 bases; bases outside gene matches: 3. The CDR3 extends over 13 amino acids. Germline assignment: CDR1 SGHNT and CDR2 YENEEA. DNA of the CDR3: TGTGCCAGCAGGAACAGGGGCAACACTGAAGCTTTCTTT. Translated, it gives CASRNRGNTEAFF.

As to this clonotype: The junction departs from the called germline gene at one end, perhaps through a read error. The chain recombines TRBV11-2 with TRBJ2-7; a possible D gene is TRBD1 (5 bases). The CDR3 length is 16 residues. The germline gives CDR1 SGHAT, CDR2 FQNNGV. CDR3 DNA sequence: TGTACCAGCAGCTCCCCCGCCAGGACACCAACCTACGAGCAGTACTTC. Protein sequence: CTSSSPARTPTYEQYF. Full variable domain (outside the CDR3, taken from reference TRBV11-2 and TRBJ2-7): EAGVAQSPRYKIIEKRQSVAFWCNPISGHATLYWYQQILGQGPKLLIQFQNNGVVDDSQLPKDRFSAERLKGVDSTLKIQPAKLEDSAVYLCTSSSPARTPTYEQYFGPGTRLTVT.

The chain combines TRBV12-3 or TRBV12-4 with TRBJ2-3, with D possibly matching TRBD2 (5 bases). This CDR3 spans 13 amino acids. Trimming removed 8 bases from V and 6 bases from J, with 15 bases in between. CDR3 coding DNA: TGTGCCAGCCGGGGAACCATTGAGGATACGCAGTATTTT. This translates into CASRGTIEDTQYF.

A remark on this clonotype: A read error is possible here, since a much larger clone lies one base away. The chain combines TRBV7-9 with TRBJ2-1; 10 bases match TRBD1. The CDR3 contains 14 residues. Losses at the gene ends were 5 bases for V and 7 bases for J; bases not matched to a gene: 5. Germline lookup yields CDR1 SEHNR and CDR2 FQNEAQ (reference sequence). The chain's CDR3 is CASSPPDRGNEQFF. In DNA, the CDR3 is TGTGCCAGCAGCCCCCCGGACAGGGGGAATGAGCAGTTCTTC.

A remark on this clonotype: The missing conserved phenylalanine or tryptophan at the end of this CDR3 makes a read error likely. This sequence joins TRBV2 and TRBJ2-7; D perhaps matches TRBD2 (6 bases). Germline lookup yields CDR1 SNHLY and CDR2 FYNNEI. There are 13 residues in the CDR3. The CDR3 protein is CASIFGSRYEQYL. CDR3 coding DNA: TGTGCCAGCATCTTCGGGAGTAGATACGAACAGTACTTA.

On this clonotype itself: This likely comes from a read error, as the CDR3 has no conserved phenylalanine or tryptophan at its end. V and J are TRBV5-4 and TRBJ1-2; no firm D call. This CDR3 has 13 amino acids. CDR1 and CDR2 from the germline V gene are SGHNT and YYREEE (reference sequence). The CDR3 loop is CAISLVSIYGYTI. The CDR3 DNA reads TGTGCCATCAGCTTGGTCAGTATCTATGGCTACACCATC.

About this clonotype: This is likely a read error, given that the CDR3 carries no conserved phenylalanine or tryptophan at its end. This chain connects TRBV4-1 to TRBJ1-1; D is undetermined. V lost 0 bases, J lost 8 bases, and 4 bases lay in between. From germline, CDR1 is MGHRA and CDR2 YSYEKL. The CDR3 runs 11 residues. CDR3 loop: CASSQDGEAFL. The CDR3 DNA reads as TGCGCCAGCAGCCAAGATGGGGAAGCTTTCTTA.

This clonotype was counted a single time. The junction departs from the called germline gene at one end, perhaps through a read error. The chain recombines TRBV12-5 with TRBJ1-1; no clear D. The CDR3 covers 18 residues. CDR1 LGHNT and CDR2 FRNRAP come from the germline V gene. The CDR3, as DNA: TGTGCTAGTGGTTCGGCCCTCTCCGGGGTCGGAGGAAACACTGAAGTTTTCTTT. This gives the protein CASGSALSGVGGNTEVFF.

As concerns this clonotype: A junction boundary mismatches the germline segment, possibly from a read error. V usage is TRBV6-6 and J usage is TRBJ1-1, with D possibly being TRBD1 (6 bases). The CDR3 is 16 residues long. Germline V gene lookup returns CDR1 MNHNY and CDR2 SVGAGI (reference sequence). The CDR3 region is CVSRTGFGRYDTEAFF. The DNA for the CDR3 is TGTGTCAGCAGAACAGGGTTCGGTAGATACGACACTGAAGCTTTCTTT.

With regard to this clonotype: The junction differs from germline at one of its ends, possibly a read error. V is TRBV11-1 and J is TRBJ1-2; no firm D call. Germline values: CDR1 SGHAT, CDR2 FQDESV (reference sequence). The CDR3 spans 12 residues. The CDR3 loop is CASSLYGYDYIF. The CDR3 bases are TGTGCCAGCAGCTTATACGGATATGACTACATCTTC.

The rearrangement joins TRBV28 to TRBJ2-1, with D possibly matching TRBD2 (6 bases). Germline loops: CDR1 MDHEN, CDR2 SYDVKM. The CDR3 has 15 amino acids. CDR3 DNA sequence: TGTACGAGCCTTCGCGGCGGGAACTCCTACAATGAGCAGTTCTTC. Translating gives CTSLRGGNSYNEQFF.

V usage is TRBV10-3 and J usage is TRBJ2-1; the D gene is possibly TRBD2 (6 bases). The V end lost 3 bases, the J end lost 0 bases, and 15 bases lay between the germline ends. Germline CDR1 ENHRY, CDR2 SYGVKD. The CDR3 loop spans 17 amino acids. This CDR3 reads CAISDTQNGSSYNEQFF. The CDR3 DNA reads TGTGCCATCAGTGACACCCAGAACGGGAGCTCCTACAATGAGCAGTTCTTC.

Concerning this clonotype itself: The conserved closing phenylalanine or tryptophan is absent in this CDR3, likely reflecting a read error. The chain carries TRBV12-3 or TRBV12-4 and TRBJ1-2; 7 bases line up with TRBD1. The CDR3 extends over 15 amino acids. CDR3 sequence (DNA): TGTGCCAGTAGTTTATTGACAGGGTTTGGCTGTGGCTACACCTTA. It specifies CASSLLTGFGCGYTL.

As to this clonotype: A read error may account for a junction end that differs from germline. The chain recombines TRBV20-1 with TRBJ1-6, with a possible D match to TRBD1 (5 bases). Per the germline V gene, CDR1 is DFQATT and CDR2 is SNEGSKA (reference sequence). This CDR3 is built from 16 residues. CDR3 in amino acids: CNANSGSDSHNSALHF. In nucleotides, the CDR3 is TGCAATGCTAATTCTGGGAGTGACAGCCATAATTCAGCCCTCCACTTT.

This chain links TRBV20-1 with TRBJ2-5, with D unclear. The CDR3 has 10 amino acids. The V gene's germline CDR1 is DFQATT and CDR2 SNEGSKA (reference sequence). The V gene lost 3 bases and the J gene lost 4 bases, with 3 bases spanning the gap. The CDR3 sequence: CSASTETQYF. CDR3 nucleotides: TGCAGTGCTAGCACAGAGACCCAGTACTTC.

For this clonotype: The junction differs from germline at one of its ends, possibly a read error. The genes are TRBV10-3 and TRBJ1-5, with D hard to call. Germline V CDR1 and CDR2: ENHRY, SYGVKD. The CDR3 is 14 residues long. The CDR3 here is CVISASSGNQPQHF. CDR3 DNA sequence: TGTGTCATCAGTGCATCTTCGGGCAATCAGCCCCAGCATTTT.

Regarding this clonotype: A read error may produce the germline difference seen at one junction end. This rearrangement joins TRBV7-8 to TRBJ1-2; no definite D call. The CDR3 has 15 amino acids. Germline V gene sequence: CDR1 SGHVS, CDR2 FQNEAQ. The CDR3 region is CASTLKPDMDYGYTF. CDR3 nucleotide sequence: TGTGCCAGCACCTTAAAACCCGACATGGACTATGGCTACACCTTC.

Remarks on this clonotype: The junction does not match germline at one end; this may be a read error. The chain combines TRBV11-2 with TRBJ2-2, with TRBD2 matching 9 bases. This CDR3 comprises 20 residues. The germline V gene has CDR1 SGHAT and CDR2 FQNNGV. For the CDR3, the DNA is TGTGTCAGCAGCTCTGCGCCGGGACTTGCGGGAGGGAAGGACACCGGGGAGCTGTTTTTT. It is translated as CVSSSAPGLAGGKDTGELFF. The variable domain in full, with the rest retrieved from reference TRBV11-2 and TRBJ2-2, is EAGVAQSPRYKIIEKRQSVAFWCNPISGHATLYWYQQILGQGPKLLIQFQNNGVVDDSQLPKDRFSAERLKGVDSTLKIQPAKLEDSAVYLCVSSSAPGLAGGKDTGELFFGEGSRLTVL.

The genes are TRBV12-3 or TRBV12-4 and TRBJ2-2; the D is unclear. The CDR3 contains 13 residues. The V and J ends lost 10 bases and 6 bases respectively, with 15 bases between them. The chain's CDR3 is CANSILAAGELFF. CDR3 bases: TGTGCCAACAGCATATTGGCCGCCGGGGAGCTGTTTTTT.